This is a list of T cell receptor beta chains from one sample in a study of response to subunit inactivated influenza vaccine. TCRdb fed the RT-PCR reads into MiXCR, producing one record per CDR3 protein. Found here are hundreds of thousands of distinct CDR3 sequences, around 13% of them singletons; the top ten hold roughly 6.4%. Sequenced here: PBMCs from blood, sampled 14 to 15 days before vaccination. These receptors were taken from a middle-aged man who received an inactivated influenza vaccine. Each CDR3 is given with its conserved first and last residue. The order of the fields is clone size, J gene, D gene, V gene, CDR3 protein, CDR3 DNA. The D gene is left open where the match is weak. Clone size is not always given. Where it is, it says once, few, many or a class for expanded clones.

>.|TRBJ2-3|TRBD2|TRBV14
CASKRELIADTQYF
TGTGCCAGCAAGCGGGAGTTGATCGCAGATACGCAGTATTTT
>few|TRBJ1-1|.|TRBV29-1
CSVGREGVTEAFF
TGCAGCGTTGGCAGGGAGGGGGTCACTGAAGCTTTCTTT
>.|TRBJ2-7|TRBD1|TRBV12-3/TRBV12-4
CARKRDRKMKYEQYF
TGTGCCAGAAAAAGGGACAGAAAAATGAAGTACGAACAGTACTTC
>.|TRBJ2-2|TRBD2|TRBV4-2
CASTPGTSVTGELFF
TGTGCCAGCACCCCCGGGACTAGCGTCACCGGGGAGCTGTTTTTT
>few|TRBJ2-1|TRBD2|TRBV5-1
CASSNVGTSGKGLFF
TGCGCCAGCAGCAACGTAGGGACTAGCGGTAAAGGGTTGTTCTTC
>.|TRBJ1-2|.|TRBV6-1
CASSEKRGDYGYTF
TGTGCCAGCAGTGAAAAAAGAGGGGACTATGGCTACACCTTC
>many|TRBJ1-5|.|TRBV11-2
CASSLDPGGTQHF
TGTGCCAGCAGCTTAGATCCGGGGGGAACCCAGCATTTT
>.|TRBJ2-5|.|TRBV6-1
CASTNGAQETQYF
TGTGCCAGCACAAACGGGGCACAAGAGACCCAGTACTTC
>many|TRBJ1-5|TRBD1|TRBV12-3/TRBV12-4
CASSHGQGNQPQHF
TGTGCCAGCAGCCATGGACAGGGCAATCAGCCCCAGCATTTT
>.|TRBJ1-5|TRBD1|TRBV27
CASSSYIGQGPQPQHF
TGTGCCAGCAGTTCCTACATCGGACAGGGGCCTCAGCCCCAGCATTTT
>few|TRBJ2-7|.|TRBV4-1
CASSDDYREQYF
TGCGCCAGCAGCGACGACTACAGGGAGCAGTACTTC
>.|TRBJ2-3|TRBD1|TRBV12-3/TRBV12-4
CASANRDRGKDTQYF
TGTGCCAGCGCTAACCGGGACAGGGGAAAGGATACGCAGTATTTT
>few|TRBJ2-1|.|TRBV9
CASSVGGEEYNEQFF
TGTGCCAGCAGCGTTGGCGGGGAGGAATACAATGAGCAGTTCTTC
>few|TRBJ1-2|TRBD1|TRBV10-2
CASSDGPGTGGGYTF
TGCGCCAGCAGTGACGGCCCCGGGACAGGGGGTGGCTACACCTTC